These 21 T cell receptor beta chains were all obtained from the same sample, sequenced in a study of long-term antiretroviral therapy in people with HIV. Sequencing used immunoSEQ v3.0 at survey level. Profiled with immunoSEQ multiplex PCR; TCRdb holds only in-frame clones, not every one. The repertoire holds 30,000 to 50,000 clones, 85% seen once, with about 5.7% in the top ten. Sequenced material: unsorted PBMCs, taken 3.1 years after starting antiretroviral therapy. The origin of the receptors is a woman aged 50 to 60 with HIV.

The chain joins TRBV18 to TRBJ1-2; a weak D match, TRBD1 (5 bases). The germline V gene encodes CDR1 KGHSH and CDR2 LQKENI. The V end was cut by 6 bases, the J end by 12 bases, with 20 bases between. CDR3 length: 13 residues. CDR3 amino acids: CASSGSGAGIDTF. The DNA of the CDR3 is TGTGCCAGCTCCGGTTCTGGGGCGGGGATCGACACCTTC.

V usage is TRBV13 and J usage is TRBJ2-3; D is ambiguous. V lost 4 bases, J lost 0 bases, and 2 bases lay in between. The CDR3 consists of 12 residues. Germline CDR1 is PRHDT and CDR2 is FYEKMQ (reference sequence). CDR3 residues: CASSSSTDTQYF. The CDR3 region has the DNA TGTGCCAGCAGCTCGAGCACAGATACGCAGTATTTT.

V is TRBV14 and J is TRBJ2-2; no clear D gene. CDR1 and CDR2 (germline): SGHDN, FVKESK. V gave up 2 bases and J gave up 0 bases, with 7 bases separating them. The CDR3 sequence is 15 residues long. The CDR3: CASSQFRTNTGELFF. DNA of the CDR3: TGTGCCAGCAGCCAATTCAGGACGAACACCGGGGAGCTGTTTTTT.

The chain has TRBV29-1 and TRBJ2-5, with no clear D. Germline V gene lookup returns CDR1 SQVTM and CDR2 ANQGSEA. The CDR3 extends over 11 amino acids. Trimming took 1 base from V and 4 from J, leaving 4 bases between them. The CDR3 protein is CSVEVGETQYF. CDR3 coding DNA: TGCAGCGTTGAAGTTGGAGAGACCCAGTACTTC.

The chain employs TRBV19 and TRBJ1-5; D is unclear. Germline V lookup: CDR1 LNHDA, CDR2 SQIVND (reference sequence). CDR3 length equals 13 residues. Deletions cut 5 bases from V and 3 bases from J, with 8 bases between. This CDR3 is CASSPAINQPQHF. The CDR3 bases are TGTGCCAGTAGTCCGGCGATCAATCAGCCCCAGCATTTT.

This chain joins TRBV7-2 and TRBJ1-6; TRBD1 might be the D (5 bases). Germline CDR1 reads SGHTA; CDR2 reads FQGNSA. Trimming removed 2 bases from V and 7 bases from J, with 12 bases in between. The CDR3 loop spans 15 amino acids. This chain's CDR3 is CASSLFQGLNSPLHF. The CDR3, as DNA: TGTGCCAGCAGCTTATTTCAGGGCCTCAATTCACCCCTCCACTTT.

The rearrangement uses TRBV6-1 and TRBJ1-4; D is unresolved. CDR1 MNHNS and CDR2 SASEGT come from the germline V gene. V lost 8 bases and J 6 bases, leaving 13 bases between the germline ends. The CDR3 sequence is 13 residues long. CDR3 DNA sequence: TGTGCCAGCGGATGGACGGCGGATGAAAAACTGTTTTTT. Its protein is CASGWTADEKLFF.

As DNA, the CDR3 is TGTGCCAGCAGCCTTCAATACGACAGCGGCTACACCTTC. Translation gives CASSLQYDSGYTF. V is TRBV14 and J is TRBJ1-2; the D gene is possibly TRBD1 (5 bases). Germline values: CDR1 SGHDN, CDR2 FVKESK. The V gene lost 4 bases and the J gene lost 8 bases, with 14 bases spanning the gap. This CDR3 is 13 amino acids long.

This rearrangement joins TRBV11-2 to TRBJ1-5; D is uncertain. From germline, CDR1 is SGHAT and CDR2 FQNNGV. V was clipped by 4 bases and J by 1 base, with 14 bases between them. This CDR3 spans 16 amino acids. The CDR3 loop reads CASSSVRGSSNQPQHF. CDR3 nucleotide sequence: TGTGCCAGCAGCTCCGTTCGGGGTAGCAGCAATCAGCCCCAGCATTTT.

The rearrangement joins TRBV5-1 to TRBJ1-1, with TRBD1 matching 7 bases. The CDR3 totals 14 residues. V gave up 4 bases and J gave up 1 base; unmatched junction bases: 4. Germline-derived CDR1 and CDR2 are SGHRS and YFSETQ. The CDR3 DNA follows: TGCGCCAGCAGCCGAGGGACAGCGAACACTGAAGCTTTCTTT. Its translation is CASSRGTANTEAFF.

This clone was counted a single time. V gene TRBV5-6 combines with J gene TRBJ1-4; possibly TRBD1 for D (5 bases). V was cut by 1 base and J by 3 bases, with 7 bases left in between. CDR1 and CDR2 from the germline V gene are SGHDT and YYEEEE. CDR3 length: 14 amino acids. In nucleotides, the CDR3 is TGTGCCAGCAGCTTGCCAGGGCCTAATGAAAAACTGTTTTTT. Protein sequence: CASSLPGPNEKLFF.

The V and J genes are TRBV15 and TRBJ2-7, with 8 bases fitting TRBD2. CDR1 and CDR2 (germline): LNHNV, YYDKDF (reference sequence). CDR3 length: 17 amino acids. With V trimmed by 2 bases and J by 1 base, 10 bases remained unmatched. The DNA of the CDR3 is TGTGCCACCAGCAGATCCGCGAGCGGGGGCCGATCCTACGAGCAGTACTTC. Translating it yields CATSRSASGGRSYEQYF.

This rearrangement joins TRBV7-3 to TRBJ1-6; 8 bases agree with TRBD1. Unmatched junction bases numbered 3, after V lost 2 bases and J lost 6 bases. This CDR3 region has 15 residues. Germline loops: CDR1 SGHTA, CDR2 FQGTGA. Written as DNA, the CDR3 is TGTGCCAGCAGCTTACATGGACAGGGTAATTCACCCCTCCACTTT. Protein sequence: CASSLHGQGNSPLHF.

V is TRBV5-6 and J is TRBJ2-2; maybe TRBD2 (5 bases). This CDR3 comprises 14 residues. The germline V and J ends were trimmed by 4 bases and 4 bases, with 11 bases remaining between them. From germline, CDR1 is SGHDT and CDR2 YYEEEE. The CDR3 region has the DNA TGTGCCAGCAGCCTGCGGGTTGGCACCGGGGAGCTGTTTTTT. This translates into CASSLRVGTGELFF.

This clone has more than one count but fewer than ten. Other DNA sequences of this sample code for an identical CDR3. This chain's CDR3 is CASSLGRGNTEAFF. As DNA, the CDR3 is TGCGCCAGCAGCTTGGGCAGGGGGAACACTGAAGCTTTCTTT. The chain employs TRBV5-1 and TRBJ1-1, with D possibly being TRBD1 (6 bases). Trimming took off 0 bases at V and 1 base at J, with 7 bases between the two ends. The CDR3 covers 14 residues. The V gene's germline CDR1 is SGHRS and CDR2 YFSETQ.

This clone was recorded only once. This chain joins TRBV7-9 and TRBJ2-3; D is perhaps TRBD2 (6 bases). The CDR3 runs to 15 residues. Trimming took 5 bases from V and 2 from J, leaving 14 bases between them. Germline V gene sequence: CDR1 SEHNR, CDR2 FQNEAQ (reference sequence). In nucleotides, the CDR3 is TGTGCCAGCAGCAGACAGACTAGTCTCACAGATACGCAGTATTTT. Translation gives CASSRQTSLTDTQYF.

The V call is TRBV5-1, the J call TRBJ2-2; D remains ambiguous. The CDR3 extends over 14 amino acids. V gave up 4 bases and J gave up 2 bases, with 9 bases separating them. Germline CDR1 SGHRS, CDR2 YFSETQ. The CDR3 reads CASSPTRNTGELFF. The DNA of the CDR3 is TGCGCCAGCAGCCCGACTCGAAACACCGGGGAGCTGTTTTTT.

The chain is built from TRBV6-1 and TRBJ1-1; D unresolved. The germline CDR1 and CDR2 sequences are MNHNS and SASEGT. There are 12 residues in the CDR3. The V end lost 10 bases, the J end lost 0 bases, and 9 bases lay between the germline ends. The CDR3 sequence is CATSGMNTEAFF. The CDR3, as DNA: TGTGCCACCTCGGGCATGAACACTGAAGCTTTCTTT.

This sequence joins TRBV6-5 and TRBJ2-7, with D perhaps TRBD2 (6 bases). The germline CDR1 and CDR2 sequences are MNHEY and SVGAGI. This CDR3 contains 15 residues. Trimming cost V 2 bases and J 0 bases, with 11 bases left between them. As DNA, the CDR3 is TGTGCCAGCAGTTACACCGGCGGGGACTCCTACGAGCAGTACTTC. Translation gives CASSYTGGDSYEQYF.

This chain joins TRBV14 and TRBJ2-7; maybe TRBD2 (6 bases). The CDR3 spans 15 residues. V shed 0 bases and J shed 3 bases, with 12 bases lying between them. Germline CDR1 is SGHDN and CDR2 is FVKESK. The CDR3 loop reads CASSQEAGSVYEQYF. The CDR3 DNA follows: TGTGCCAGCAGCCAAGAGGCGGGAAGTGTCTACGAGCAGTACTTC.

The CDR3 here is CASGLGGAGYNEQFF. CDR3 coding DNA: TGTGCTAGTGGTTTGGGGGGGGCAGGCTACAATGAGCAGTTCTTC. The J gene is TRBJ2-1, the V gene TRBV12-5; D is perhaps TRBD1 or TRBD2 (6 bases each). The CDR3 covers 15 residues. CDR1 LGHNT and CDR2 FRNRAP come from the germline V gene. Trimming took off 1 base at V and 3 bases at J, with 10 bases between the two ends.